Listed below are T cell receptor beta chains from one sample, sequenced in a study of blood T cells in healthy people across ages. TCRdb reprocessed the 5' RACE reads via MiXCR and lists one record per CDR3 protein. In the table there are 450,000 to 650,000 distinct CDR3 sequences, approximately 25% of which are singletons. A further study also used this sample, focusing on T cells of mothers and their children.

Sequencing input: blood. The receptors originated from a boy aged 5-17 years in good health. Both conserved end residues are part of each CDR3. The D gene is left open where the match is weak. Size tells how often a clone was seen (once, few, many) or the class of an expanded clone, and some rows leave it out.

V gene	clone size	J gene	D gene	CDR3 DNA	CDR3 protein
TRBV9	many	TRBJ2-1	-	TGTGCCAGCAGCGTAGGTAGGTCAGGATACAATGAGCAGTTCTTC	CASSVGRSGYNEQFF
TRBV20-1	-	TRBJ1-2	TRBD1	TGCAGTGCTCCAAAGGGACAGCCCAGGGGTGGCTACACCTTC	CSAPKGQPRGGYTF
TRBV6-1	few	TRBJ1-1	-	TGTGCCAGCAGTGAAGTAGGGTACACTGAAGCTTTCTTT	CASSEVGYTEAFF
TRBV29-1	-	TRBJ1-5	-	TGCAGCGTGTCCGATACCTCGGTGGGTCAGCCCCAGCATTTT	CSVSDTSVGQPQHF
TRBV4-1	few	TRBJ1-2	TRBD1	TGCGCCAGCAGCCGATTAACAGGGGATGGCTACACCTTC	CASSRLTGDGYTF
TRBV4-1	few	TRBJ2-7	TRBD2	TGCGCCAGCAGCCAACCTCAGGGGCTAGCGGGAACCTACGAGCAGTACTTC	CASSQPQGLAGTYEQYF
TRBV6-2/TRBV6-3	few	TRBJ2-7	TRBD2	TGTGCCAGCACCGGGACTAGCGGGAGTTGGTACTCCTACGAGCAGTACTTC	CASTGTSGSWYSYEQYF
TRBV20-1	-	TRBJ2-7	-	TGCAGTGCTCAGAGGACTCTTAGATCGGACGAGCAGTACTTC	CSAQRTLRSDEQYF
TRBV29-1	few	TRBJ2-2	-	TGCAGCGTTACAGGAAACACCGGGGAGCTGTTTTTT	CSVTGNTGELFF
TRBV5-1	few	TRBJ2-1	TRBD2	TGCGCCAGCAGACCGGGACTAGCGGGAGATGAGCAGTTCTTC	CASRPGLAGDEQFF
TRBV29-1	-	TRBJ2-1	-	TGCAGCGTGGGTGGCGGAAACTACAATGAGCAGTTCTTC	CSVGGGNYNEQFF
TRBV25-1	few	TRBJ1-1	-	TGTGCCAGCAGTCTAAGCGGGGGGCCGAACACTGAAGCTTTCTTT	CASSLSGGPNTEAFF
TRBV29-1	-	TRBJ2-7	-	TGCAGCGTTGAAGATCCCGGGACCGAGCAGTACTTC	CSVEDPGTEQYF
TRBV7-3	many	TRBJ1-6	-	TGTGCCAGCAGCCCAGGGATCTCCTATAATTCACCCCTCCACTTT	CASSPGISYNSPLHF
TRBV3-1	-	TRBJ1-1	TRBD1	TGTGCCAGCAGCTTAACAGGGGCCCCTGAAGCTTTCTTT	CASSLTGAPEAFF
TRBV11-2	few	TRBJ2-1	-	TGTGCCAGCAGCTTAGATAGCCTGGCGGGGCAGTTCTTC	CASSLDSLAGQFF
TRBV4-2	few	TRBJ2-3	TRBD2	TGTGCCAGCACCGGACTAGCGGAGGACGGGGGCACAGATACGCAGTATTTT	CASTGLAEDGGTDTQYF
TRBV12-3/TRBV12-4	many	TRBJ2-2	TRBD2	TGTGCCAGCAGTTTAAGGGTAGCGGGGCCTACGAACACCGGGGAGCTGTTTTTT	CASSLRVAGPTNTGELFF
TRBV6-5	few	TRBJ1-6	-	TGTGCCAGCAGTTACGGGGGGCAGGACACTTATAATTCACCCCTCCACTTT	CASSYGGQDTYNSPLHF
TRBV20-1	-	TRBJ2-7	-	TGCAGTTACAAAACCCCAAGGGCCAGCTCCTACGAGCAGTACTTC	CSYKTPRASSYEQYF
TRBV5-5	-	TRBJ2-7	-	TGTGCCAGCAGCTTATCAGGGCGCGAGCAGTACTTC	CASSLSGREQYF
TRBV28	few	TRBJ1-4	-	TGTGCCAGCAGTTTATGGGGACACAATGTTAATGAAAAACTGTTTTTT	CASSLWGHNVNEKLFF
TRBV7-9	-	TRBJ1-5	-	TGTGCCAGCAGCGGAGGGGCTAGCAATCAGCCCCAGCATTTT	CASSGGASNQPQHF
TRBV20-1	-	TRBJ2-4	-	TGCAGTGCTAGAGAGCCTGCCAAAAACATTCAGTACTTC	CSAREPAKNIQYF
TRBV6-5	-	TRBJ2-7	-	TGTGCCAGCAGTTACTTTAGACAGGCCGAGCAGTACTTC	CASSYFRQAEQYF
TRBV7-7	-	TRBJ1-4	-	TGTGCTAGCAGCAATGCTACTAATGAAAAACTGTTTTTT	CASSNATNEKLFF
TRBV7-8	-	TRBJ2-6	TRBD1	TGTGCCAGCAGCCCGGCAGGGGACAGGAAAAGATCTGGGGCCAACGTCCTGACTTTC	CASSPAGDRKRSGANVLTF
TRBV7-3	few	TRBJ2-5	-	TGTGCCAGCAGCTTAGGGTGGGACTACCAAGAGACCCAGTACTTC	CASSLGWDYQETQYF
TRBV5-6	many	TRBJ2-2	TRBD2	TGTGCCAGCAGCTTCCTAGCGGGAGTTAAAACCGGGGAGCTGTTTTTT	CASSFLAGVKTGELFF
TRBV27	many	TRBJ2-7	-	TGTGCCAGCAGTTCCCTCGGAGAGCAGTACTTC	CASSSLGEQYF
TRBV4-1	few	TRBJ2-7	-	TGCGCCAGCAGCCAAGGACAGTTGGGGGAGCAGTACTTC	CASSQGQLGEQYF
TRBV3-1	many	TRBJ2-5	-	TGTGCCAGCAGCCCGGGGACTCAAGAGACCCAGTACTTC	CASSPGTQETQYF
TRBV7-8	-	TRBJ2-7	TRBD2	TGTGCCAGCAGCTTATTTGCCGGGACTAGCGGGAGTAACGAGCAGTACTTC	CASSLFAGTSGSNEQYF
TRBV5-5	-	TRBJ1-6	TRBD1	TGTGCCAGCAGCGGACGGGACAGGGGGTTTTATAATTCACCCCTCCACTTT	CASSGRDRGFYNSPLHF
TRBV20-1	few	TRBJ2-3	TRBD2	TGCAGTGCTAGCAGACTAGCGGGAGGGTCAGATACGCAGTATTTT	CSASRLAGGSDTQYF